A single sample is the source of the 5 T cell receptor beta chains below, sequenced in a study of shared clonotypes between healthy human individuals. Some clones are missing from TCRdb's copy, which holds only in-frame ones; the method was immunoSEQ multiplex PCR. This sample has more than 2,000,000 clones, with more than 80% found just once. Sequencing was performed on naive CD4+ T cells sorted from blood. Subset indicated: CD45RA+ positively selected. The receptors were gathered from a young man in good health.

The V and J genes are TRBV29-1 and TRBJ1-3, with TRBD1 matching over 8 bases. V shed 6 bases and J 1 base; nucleotides not matched to a gene: 8. The CDR3 spans 15 residues. CDR1 and CDR2 from the germline V gene are SQVTM and ANQGSEA. CDR3 residues: CSVPTQGASGNTIYF. The CDR3 coding sequence is TGCAGCGTCCCGACCCAGGGGGCGTCTGGAAACACCATATATTTT.

The rearrangement uses TRBV5-8 and TRBJ1-4, with D possibly being TRBD1 (5 bases). Germline CDR1 SGHTS, CDR2 YDEGEE. The CDR3 has 15 amino acids. V was trimmed by 4 bases and J by 8 bases, leaving 18 bases between them. The CDR3 is CASSQPGPRREKLFF. The CDR3 DNA follows: TGTGCCAGCAGCCAACCGGGGCCGAGAAGGGAAAAACTGTTTTTT.

This rearrangement joins TRBV30 to TRBJ2-1; D gene ambiguous. With 4 bases removed from V and 10 bases from J, the gap between germline ends came to 17 bases. Germline CDR1 and CDR2: GTSNPN and SVGIG (reference sequence). The CDR3 is 13 amino acids. Here the CDR3 DNA reads TGTGCCTGGAAAGGTCCTAGTCCATTAGAGCAGTTCTTC. This translates into CAWKGPSPLEQFF.

This chain links TRBV25-1 with TRBJ2-7; tentatively, D is TRBD1 or TRBD2 (5 bases each). Trimming removed 3 bases at V and 6 bases at J, with 12 bases between. This CDR3 region has 13 residues. CDR1 and CDR2 (germline): MGHDK, SYGVNS. CDR3 coding DNA: TGTGCCAGCAGTGAGGACTCAGGGTCCGAGCAGTACTTC. Encoded protein: CASSEDSGSEQYF.

This chain joins TRBV27 and TRBJ1-1; D unresolved. This CDR3 contains 14 residues. Germline CDR1 and CDR2: MNHEY and SMNVEV (reference sequence). Trimming pared 6 bases from V and 6 bases from J, leaving 17 bases between. The CDR3 is CASRPRQVDPEAFF. In nucleotides, the CDR3 is TGTGCCAGCAGGCCCCGCCAGGTGGACCCTGAAGCTTTCTTT.